These 6 T cell receptor beta chains were sequenced from one sample in a study of PD-1 blockade in classical Hodgkin lymphoma. Generated by immunoSEQ multiplex PCR, the TCRdb table keeps only in-frame clones and is missing some. The data contain about 84,000 clones, about nine tenths of them singletons. Every patient experienced relapse after autologous stem cell transplantation, and brentuximab vedotin exposure varied. The sequencing here drew on peripheral blood mononuclear cells (PBMCs), taken at baseline. The source of these receptors is a human donor with classical Hodgkin lymphoma.

The J gene is TRBJ1-1, the V gene TRBV4-3, with D unclear. The ends were cut back, 0 bases at V and 4 bases at J, with 6 bases in the middle. Germline assignment: CDR1 LGHNA and CDR2 YSLEER. The CDR3 loop spans 13 amino acids. The CDR3 sequence: CASSQDLATEAFF. CDR3 DNA: TGCGCCAGCAGCCAAGATTTGGCCACTGAAGCTTTCTTT.

The CDR3 sequence is CASSRDSVSTDTQYF. The CDR3 DNA follows: TGTGCCAGCAGTCGGGACAGCGTTAGCACAGATACGCAGTATTTT. This rearrangement joins TRBV11-3 to TRBJ2-3; 7 bases match TRBD1. Germline V CDR1 and CDR2: SGHNT, YENEEA. V lost 6 bases, J lost 0 bases, and 6 bases stayed unmatched. The CDR3 contains 15 residues.

The chain joins TRBV6-5 to TRBJ1-1; D not resolved. This CDR3 has 12 amino acids. Trimming left V 2 bases short and J 3 bases short, with 4 bases between. Germline CDR1 is MNHEY and CDR2 is SVGAGI. In DNA, the CDR3 is TGTGCCAGCAGTTACGGGGACACTGAAGCTTTCTTT. Translating it yields CASSYGDTEAFF.

This clone was seen just once. The gene calls are TRBV4-3 and TRBJ2-3; D remains ambiguous. CDR3 length: 13 residues. The V end was cut by 3 bases, the J end by 8 bases, with 12 bases between. The germline V gene encodes CDR1 LGHNA and CDR2 YSLEER. For the CDR3, the DNA is TGCGCCAGCAGCCAGGGCCCTACGGCTACGCAGTATTTT. Its protein product is CASSQGPTATQYF.

The chain has TRBV5-1 and TRBJ1-1, with TRBD1 matching over 7 bases. The CDR3 loop spans 15 amino acids. CDR1 and CDR2 from the germline V gene are SGHRS and YFSETQ. V shed 5 bases and J 3 bases; nucleotides not matched to a gene: 10. The CDR3 DNA follows: TGCGCCAGCAGATATTGGACAGGTGGGGACACTGAAGCTTTCTTT. Translating it yields CASRYWTGGDTEAFF.

CDR3 loop: CAWTHYNEQFF. CDR3 coding DNA: TGTGCCTGGACACATTACAATGAGCAGTTCTTC. The chain recombines TRBV30 with TRBJ2-1; no clear D. The V and J ends lost 4 bases and 4 bases respectively, with 5 bases between them. This CDR3 is built from 11 residues. Germline CDR1 reads GTSNPN; CDR2 reads SVGIG (reference sequence).